One sample yielded the 30 T cell receptor beta chains listed below, sequenced in a study of T cell responses to AZD1222 COVID-19 vaccine. Using immunoSEQ multiplex PCR, the repertoire was profiled, and TCRdb retains in-frame clones only, with some absent. The table includes about 120,000 clones, around 86% detected once. The material sequenced was peripheral blood, taken on day 0 of AZD1222 vaccination. Receptor source: an adult in good health.

This chain connects TRBV12-3 or TRBV12-4 to TRBJ1-1; D gene ambiguous. The CDR3 loop spans 13 amino acids. The V and J ends lost 3 bases and 3 bases respectively, with 8 bases between them. CDR3 residues: CASSLTGDTEAFF. CDR3 nucleotide sequence: TGTGCCAGCAGTTTGACCGGGGACACTGAAGCTTTCTTT.

The J gene is TRBJ1-4, the V gene TRBV6-6; 10 positions agree with TRBD1. The germline gives CDR1 MNHNY, CDR2 SVGAGI (reference sequence). This CDR3 is built from 15 residues. Trimming took 6 bases from V and 5 from J; bases not matched to a gene: 6. The CDR3 is CASRRDRGLNEKLFF. As DNA, the CDR3 is TGTGCCAGCAGACGAGACAGGGGGCTGAATGAAAAACTGTTTTTT.

The chain uses TRBV6-5 and TRBJ1-2, with a tentative D call TRBD1 (5 bases). CDR1 MNHEY and CDR2 SVGAGI come from the germline V gene. Trimming left V 6 bases short and J 8 bases short, with 16 bases between. CDR3 size: 13 residues. The CDR3 loop is CASRSQVNRGYTF. CDR3 DNA: TGTGCCAGCAGGTCACAGGTCAATAGGGGCTACACCTTC.

The chain has TRBV27 and TRBJ1-2; D is uncertain. CDR3 length equals 14 residues. V shed 3 bases and J shed 0 bases, with 8 bases lying between them. The germline CDR1 and CDR2 sequences are MNHEY and SMNVEV (reference sequence). The CDR3 sequence is CASSFLGANYGYTF. CDR3 coding DNA: TGTGCCAGCAGTTTTTTGGGAGCTAACTATGGCTACACCTTC.

V usage is TRBV19 and J usage is TRBJ1-6, with D possibly TRBD1 on 6 matching bases. CDR1 LNHDA and CDR2 SQIVND come from the germline V gene (reference sequence). Trimming removed 10 bases at V and 6 bases at J, with 31 bases between. The length of the CDR3 is 19 residues. The CDR3 region has the DNA TGTGCCACTATTACCGAAAGGACAGCCATCCGTGAAGCTAATTCACCCCTCCACTTT. Protein: CATITERTAIREANSPLHF.

The V gene is TRBV6-6, the J gene TRBJ2-5, with TRBD1 identical over 7 bases. V was pared by 9 bases and J by 4 bases, with 8 bases of the junction left unmatched. The CDR3 consists of 13 residues. Looked up from germline, CDR1 is MNHNY and CDR2 is SVGAGI (reference sequence). The CDR3 here is CASRQGSVETQYF. In DNA, the CDR3 is TGTGCCAGTAGACAGGGTTCCGTAGAGACCCAGTACTTC.

The rearrangement links TRBV7-8 to TRBJ2-7, with 10 bases fitting TRBD1. V lost 3 bases and J lost 5; bases outside the gene matches: 4. The V gene's germline CDR1 is SGHVS and CDR2 FQNEAQ. The CDR3 loop spans 14 amino acids. The DNA for the CDR3 is TGTGCCAGCAGCTTCCGACAGGGGGCCAACGAGCAGTACTTC. Translated, it gives CASSFRQGANEQYF.

The chain employs TRBV7-2 and TRBJ2-7; D unclear. Between the trimmed V and J ends, which lost 5 bases and 2 bases, there was a span of 13 bases. CDR1 and CDR2 (germline): SGHTA, FQGNSA. The CDR3 consists of 14 residues. The CDR3 spells CASSPTRLTYEQYF. CDR3 sequence (DNA): TGTGCCAGCAGCCCAACCAGACTGACCTACGAGCAGTACTTC.

V gene TRBV3-1 (or the pseudogene TRBV3-2) combines with J gene TRBJ2-5, with D tentatively TRBD1 (6 bases). V was clipped by 0 bases and J by 5 bases, with 13 bases between them. Germline V lookup: CDR1 LGHDT, CDR2 YNNKEL (reference sequence). There are 15 residues in the CDR3. CDR3 residues: CASSQERARGETQYF. The CDR3 DNA reads TGTGCCAGCAGCCAAGAACGGGCTAGGGGGGAGACCCAGTACTTC.

V is TRBV7-2 and J is TRBJ2-1; 7 nucleotides match TRBD2. The CDR3 contains 15 residues. The V gene's germline CDR1 is SGHTA and CDR2 FQGNSA. V shed 4 bases and J 4 bases; nucleotides not matched to a gene: 7. The CDR3, as DNA: TGTGCCAGCAGCTCGGGACTAACCTCTTACAATGAGCAGTTCTTC. This translates into CASSSGLTSYNEQFF. The whole variable domain, remainder taken from reference TRBV7-2 and TRBJ2-1, is GAGVSQSPSNKVTEKGKDVELRCDPISGHTALYWYRQSLGQGLEFLIYFQGNSAPDKSGLPSDRFSAERTGGSVSTLTIQRTQQEDSAVYLCASSSGLTSYNEQFFGPGTRLTVL.

This chain links TRBV9 with TRBJ2-7; D might be TRBD1 (5 bases). The CDR3 consists of 15 residues. V lost 0 bases and J 2 bases, leaving 12 bases between the germline ends. Germline CDR1 is SGDLS and CDR2 is YYNGEE. DNA for the CDR3: TGTGCCAGCAGCGTAGGTGGGGTAGGGGCCTACGAGCAGTACTTC. Encoded protein: CASSVGGVGAYEQYF.

This clone was recorded only once. The chain has TRBV5-1 and TRBJ1-6; TRBD1 agrees at 7 bases. Losses at the gene ends were 4 bases for V and 10 bases for J; bases not matched to a gene: 5. The CDR3 has 13 amino acids. Germline CDR1 SGHRS, CDR2 YFSETQ. CDR3: CASSRTGDSPLHF. In nucleotides, the CDR3 is TGCGCCAGCAGCAGGACAGGAGACTCACCCCTCCACTTT.

This sequence joins TRBV5-1 and TRBJ2-1, with D perhaps given as TRBD1 or TRBD2 (6 bases each). The germline CDR1 and CDR2 sequences are SGHRS and YFSETQ. V lost 4 bases, J lost 0 bases, and 14 bases lay in between. This CDR3 contains 16 residues. The CDR3 here is CASSQNGGSSYNEQFF. CDR3 in DNA: TGCGCCAGCAGCCAAAACGGGGGCAGCTCCTACAATGAGCAGTTCTTC.

The rearrangement uses TRBV7-9 and TRBJ1-3; TRBD1 matches at 9 bases. The V and J ends lost 5 bases and 1 base, in that order; junction bases with no gene match: 12. The CDR3 runs 18 residues. Germline V gene lookup returns CDR1 SEHNR and CDR2 FQNEAQ (reference sequence). The CDR3 sequence is CASSPPPRDRDSGNTIYF. The CDR3 DNA reads as TGTGCCAGCAGCCCACCCCCCCGGGACAGGGATTCTGGAAACACCATATATTTT.

The CDR3 bases are TGTGCCAGCTCACCGGACCCGTCTATCTATGGCTACACCTTC. Protein product: CASSPDPSIYGYTF. The chain has TRBV18 and TRBJ1-2; no reliable D call. Germline CDR1 reads KGHSH; CDR2 reads LQKENI. CDR3 size: 14 residues. The V gene lost 3 bases and the J gene lost 4 bases, with 12 bases spanning the gap.

The chain is built from TRBV25-1 and TRBJ2-1; no firm D call. CDR1 and CDR2 from the germline V gene are MGHDK and SYGVNS. This CDR3 spans 12 amino acids. Trimming cost V 8 bases and J 9 bases, with 14 bases left between them. CDR3 nucleotide sequence: TGTGCCAGCCGGTTCCGCAGTGGTGAGCAGTTCTTC. Translated, it gives CASRFRSGEQFF.

The chain uses TRBV4-3 and TRBJ1-4; D perhaps matches TRBD1 (5 bases). The CDR3 extends over 16 amino acids. The V gene lost 0 bases and the J gene lost 6 bases, with 14 bases spanning the gap. From germline, CDR1 is LGHNA and CDR2 YSLEER. The CDR3 sequence is CASSQDGTGRDEKLFF. The CDR3 region has the DNA TGCGCCAGCAGCCAAGACGGGACGGGTAGAGATGAAAAACTGTTTTTT.

CDR3 nucleotide sequence: TGTGCCAGCAGCTTCATGGACAGGGTGAACACTGAAGCTTTCTTT. Translating gives CASSFMDRVNTEAFF. The rearrangement uses TRBV7-2 and TRBJ1-1; 8 bases map to TRBD1. The ends lost 3 bases at V and 0 bases at J; junction bases unmatched: 3. The CDR3 covers 15 residues. The germline V gene encodes CDR1 SGHTA and CDR2 FQGNSA.

This clone came up once. The chain uses TRBV13 and TRBJ2-7; 11 bases map to TRBD1. The CDR3 contains 15 residues. After removal of 1 base from V and 6 bases from J, the junction contained 5 bases not matched to a gene. Germline-derived CDR1 and CDR2 are PRHDT and FYEKMQ (reference sequence). The CDR3 reads CASSLAGTGGSEQYF. The CDR3 DNA follows: TGTGCCAGCAGCTTAGCCGGGACAGGGGGGTCCGAGCAGTACTTC.

The J gene is TRBJ2-7, the V gene TRBV2; D might be TRBD2 (6 bases). From germline, CDR1 is SNHLY and CDR2 FYNNEI. This CDR3 region has 15 residues. With 4 bases removed from V and 2 bases from J, the gap between germline ends came to 15 bases. The CDR3 loop reads CASSAAGGATYEQYF. Here the CDR3 DNA reads TGTGCCAGCAGTGCCGCCGGGGGTGCAACCTACGAGCAGTACTTC.

The chain carries TRBV27 and TRBJ1-2, with TRBD1 identical over 8 bases. CDR1 is MNHEY, CDR2 SMNVEV, per germline (reference sequence). This CDR3 region has 14 residues. The V segment lost 8 bases and the J segment 6 bases; nucleotides outside the gene matches: 11. Written as DNA, the CDR3 is TGTGCCAGCCGATTCACCGGACAGGGACATGGCTACACCTTC. Amino acid sequence: CASRFTGQGHGYTF.

This clone was observed a single time. This chain links TRBV24-1 with TRBJ1-5; no clear D. This CDR3 is 14 amino acids long. V shed 0 bases and J shed 6 bases, with 8 bases lying between them. The V gene's germline CDR1 is KGHDR and CDR2 SFDVKD. The CDR3 sequence: CATSDLGSSQPQHF. CDR3 nucleotide sequence: TGTGCCACCAGTGATTTGGGGAGTAGTCAGCCCCAGCATTTT.

The rearrangement links TRBV5-1 to TRBJ2-1, with D unresolved. V lost 4 bases to trimming and J lost 3 bases, with 8 bases between them. This CDR3 is 13 amino acids long. Germline CDR1 SGHRS, CDR2 YFSETQ. This CDR3 is CASSPPLYNEQFF. The CDR3 nucleotides read TGCGCCAGCAGCCCACCCCTCTACAATGAGCAGTTCTTC.

The chain employs TRBV2 and TRBJ1-4; a possible D gene is TRBD1 (5 bases). V lost 2 bases and J lost 11, with 15 bases in between. Per germline, CDR1 SNHLY and CDR2 FYNNEI. The CDR3 has 14 amino acids. The CDR3 DNA reads TGTGCCAGCAGTGAAAGGCCAGGGTTAAGGAAACTGTTTTTT. Protein sequence: CASSERPGLRKLFF.

This chain joins TRBV28 and TRBJ2-3, with TRBD2 identical over 7 bases. The CDR3 has 14 residues. CDR1 is MDHEN and CDR2 is SYDVKM in the germline V gene. After removal of 11 bases from V and 6 bases from J, the junction contained 14 bases not matched to a gene. CDR3 region: CAASTRGRYDTQYF. CDR3 bases: TGTGCCGCCTCAACGCGGGGGAGATATGATACGCAGTATTTT.

V gene TRBV6-2 or TRBV6-3 combines with J gene TRBJ1-5, with D possibly matching TRBD1 (5 bases). In germline, CDR1 is MNHEY, CDR2 SVGEGT. The CDR3 consists of 17 residues. Trimming took off 2 bases at V and 6 bases at J, with 20 bases between the two ends. CDR3 sequence reads: CASSYEGGTAGRQPQHF. CDR3 DNA: TGTGCCAGCAGTTACGAGGGAGGGACCGCCGGTCGTCAGCCCCAGCATTTT.

CDR3 protein: CASSPNPGTGGNYGYTF. The CDR3 bases are TGTGCCAGCAGCCCCAACCCCGGGACAGGCGGTAACTATGGCTACACCTTC. This chain uses TRBV7-6 with TRBJ1-2, with TRBD1 identical over 8 bases. With 5 bases clipped from V and 1 base from J, the junction kept 12 bases outside the gene matches. Germline loops: CDR1 SGHVS, CDR2 FNYEAQ. The CDR3 consists of 17 residues.

The chain employs TRBV6-1 and TRBJ2-1; 8 nucleotides match TRBD2. Germline V gives CDR1 MNHNS, CDR2 SASEGT. This CDR3 spans 21 amino acids. V gave up 6 bases and J gave up 1 base; unmatched junction bases: 23. In DNA form, the CDR3 reads TGTGCCAGCAGGGAACCCAGGGTCCGGCTAGCGGGCATTCCTTCCTACAATGAGCAGTTCTTC. This codes for CASREPRVRLAGIPSYNEQFF.

The rearrangement uses TRBV27 and TRBJ2-7; TRBD1 aligns across 8 bases. V shed 5 bases, J shed 2 bases, and the junction held 5 bases outside the gene matches. This CDR3 has 14 amino acids. Germline V gives CDR1 MNHEY, CDR2 SMNVEV (reference sequence). The CDR3 spells CASSQDRGPYEQYF. CDR3 in DNA: TGTGCCAGCAGTCAAGACAGGGGACCCTACGAGCAGTACTTC.

This chain links TRBV7-9 with TRBJ2-1, with 7 bases lining up with TRBD2. The J segment lost 5 bases and the V segment lost 8 bases, leaving 15 bases of the junction unmatched. CDR3 length: 16 amino acids. CDR1 and CDR2 from the germline V gene are SEHNR and FQNEAQ (reference sequence). CDR3 protein: CASGFGGTGVHNEQFF. CDR3 nucleotide sequence: TGTGCCAGCGGGTTCGGGGGGACGGGGGTACACAATGAGCAGTTCTTC.